This TCR beta chain was retrieved from a study of blood T cell repertoires in COVID-19. This clone has just a few counts. Germline lookup yields CDR1 SGHTA and CDR2 FQGTGA. This CDR3 has 15 amino acids. V gave up 3 bases and J gave up 6 bases; unmatched junction bases: 6. Assay used: immunoSEQ multiplex PCR; TCRdb lists only in-frame clones, some missing. The data contain more than 95,000 clones, around four fifths of them singletons. V and J are TRBV7-3 and TRBJ2-1, with TRBD2 identical over 9 bases. This TCR came from a man in his fifties or sixties with acute or convalescent COVID-19. Input material: peripheral blood. The CDR3 here is CASSLSLAGSNEQFF. The DNA for the CDR3 is TGTGCCAGCAGCTTGAGTCTAGCGGGATCCAATGAGCAGTTCTTC. The full variable domain, with the rest looked up from reference TRBV7-3 and TRBJ2-1, is GAGVSQTPSNKVTEKGKYVELRCDPISGHTALYWYRQSLGQGPEFLIYFQGTGAADDSGLPNDRFFAVRPEGSVSTLKIQRTERGDSAVYLCASSLSLAGSNEQFFGPGTRLTVL.